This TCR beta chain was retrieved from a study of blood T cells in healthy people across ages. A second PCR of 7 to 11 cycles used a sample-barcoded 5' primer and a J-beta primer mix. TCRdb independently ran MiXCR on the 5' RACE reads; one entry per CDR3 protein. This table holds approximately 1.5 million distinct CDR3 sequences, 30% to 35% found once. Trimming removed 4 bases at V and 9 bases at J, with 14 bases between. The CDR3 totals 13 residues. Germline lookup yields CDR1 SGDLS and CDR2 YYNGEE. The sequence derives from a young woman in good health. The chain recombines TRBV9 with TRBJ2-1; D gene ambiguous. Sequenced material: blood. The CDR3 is CASSQQSVGEQFF. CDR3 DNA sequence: TGTGCCAGCAGCCAGCAATCTGTAGGTGAGCAGTTCTTC.